These 4 T cell receptor beta chains originate from one sample sequenced in a study of graft-versus-host responses after intestinal transplantation listed by TCRdb under 2021. Library generation was performed with the immunoSEQ multiplex PCR assay. In TCRdb, the immuneACCESS table is reduced to in-frame sequences with V and J assigned. These tables do not hold every clone; where another copy was compared, an unresolved V gene accounts for under half, and the others remain unexplained. Counted in this sample were some 86,000 clones; roughly 90% of them appeared once. The ten largest make up under 0.3% of the sample. Read against the paper, the sample's time point label means: cells obtained before transplantation from donor or recipient. Which antigens these TCRs recognize remains unknown. The sample consisted of unstimulated CD4+ T cells sorted from spleen or lymph node cells, taken before transplant. Source of these receptors: a human donor who was the organ donor for an intestinal transplant.

This clone was observed once. The chain couples TRBV6-5 to TRBJ2-1, with 7 bases identical to TRBD2. V dropped 2 bases and J dropped 0; count of bases not matched to a gene: 4. The germline CDR1 and CDR2 sequences are MNHEY and SVGAGI. This CDR3 has 16 amino acids. The DNA of the CDR3 is TGTGCCAGCAGTTACGAGGGCGGGAGCTCCTACAATGAGCAGTTCTTC. It is translated as CASSYEGGSSYNEQFF.

This clone has just one count. The CDR3 is CASSLPQSTDTQYF. The DNA for the CDR3 is TGCGCCAGCAGCCTGCCCCAGAGCACAGATACGCAGTATTTT. The genes are TRBV5-1 and TRBJ2-3; the D is unclear. The V gene's germline CDR1 is SGHRS and CDR2 YFSETQ. V was cut by 4 bases and J by 0 bases, with 9 bases left in between. CDR3 size: 14 residues.

This rearrangement joins TRBV7-2 to TRBJ2-3; TRBD2 agrees at 8 bases. The CDR3 spans 15 residues. The ends lost 4 bases at V and 6 bases at J; junction bases unmatched: 9. Looked up from germline, CDR1 is SGHTA and CDR2 is FQGNSA. DNA of the CDR3: TGTGCCAGCAGCTCAGTAGCGGGATATGGCGATACGCAGTATTTT. Translating it yields CASSSVAGYGDTQYF.

This chain uses TRBV2 with TRBJ2-2; D might be TRBD2 (6 bases). This CDR3 region has 13 residues. V dropped 7 bases and J dropped 2 bases, with 8 bases sitting between them. CDR1 is SNHLY and CDR2 is FYNNEI in the germline V gene. The CDR3 loop is CASIAANTGELFF. The CDR3, as DNA: TGTGCCAGCATAGCGGCCAACACCGGGGAGCTGTTTTTT.